Below, 7 T cell receptor beta chains from the same sample are listed, as sequenced in a study of Graves' ophthalmopathy and Graves' hyperthyroidism. The study amplified TCR beta CDR3 regions using RNA transcripts. Following a first-round RT-PCR that used HTBI primers, a second-round multiplex PCR was carried out. One entry per CDR3 protein, called by TCRdb with MiXCR from the multiplex PCR reads. The data contain roughly 1.1 million distinct CDR3 sequences, around a third of them singletons. Material for sequencing was peripheral blood or thyroid tissue (not recorded which). These receptors were collected from an adult man with Graves' hyperthyroidism.

V is TRBV7-2 and J is TRBJ2-7, with D perhaps being TRBD1 or TRBD2 (5 bases each). The CDR3 length is 14 residues. CDR1 SGHTA and CDR2 FQGNSA come from the germline V gene. Trimming stripped 5 bases from V and 3 bases from J, with 14 bases between. As DNA, the CDR3 is TGTGCCAGCAGCCCGGGACCAACGGTCTACGAGCAGTACTTC. This encodes CASSPGPTVYEQYF.

The genes are TRBV24-1 and TRBJ2-5, with D perhaps TRBD2 (5 bases). Germline V gene lookup returns CDR1 KGHDR and CDR2 SFDVKD. CDR3 length equals 14 residues. V lost 5 bases, J lost 3 bases, and 12 bases lay in between. CDR3 residues: CATSVGGLEETQYF. As DNA, the CDR3 is TGTGCCACCAGTGTAGGAGGCCTCGAAGAGACCCAGTACTTC.

The chain recombines TRBV29-1 with TRBJ1-1; D is ambiguous. The CDR3 covers 13 residues. Germline CDR1 reads SQVTM; CDR2 reads ANQGSEA. Trimming removed 4 bases at V and 1 base at J, with 10 bases between. The CDR3 loop reads CSVVGQENTEAFF. The CDR3 coding sequence is TGCAGCGTTGTAGGGCAGGAGAACACTGAAGCTTTCTTT.

With respect to this clonotype: One junction end does not reproduce the germline sequence, and a read error may be involved. The V and J genes are TRBV12-3 or TRBV12-4 and TRBJ2-7; the D is unclear. The length of the CDR3 is 14 residues. CDR3 nucleotides: TGTGCCAACAGTGATGACTCCTCGTCCTACGAGCAGTACTTC. This gives the protein CANSDDSSSYEQYF.

A word on this clonotype: Germline is not matched at one junction end, which may reflect a read error. The gene calls are TRBV7-9 and TRBJ1-5; D uncertain. The germline CDR1 and CDR2 sequences are SEHNR and FQNEAQ (reference sequence). CDR3 length: 11 amino acids. In DNA form, the CDR3 reads TGTGCCAGCGGCTCCAATCGGCCCCAGCATTTT. Protein sequence: CASGSNRPQHF.

Note on this clonotype: Relative to the germline gene, one junction end is altered; a read error may explain this. The J gene is TRBJ2-5, the V gene TRBV7-2; 9 positions match TRBD1. This CDR3 has 17 amino acids. The germline V gene encodes CDR1 SGHTA and CDR2 FQGNSA. The CDR3 nucleotides are TGTGCCGGCAGCTTAGCGCGACTGGGACAGGGACAAGAGACCCAGTACTTC. Amino acids: CAGSLARLGQGQETQYF.

In this sample, this clonotype turned up once. The rearrangement uses TRBV2 and TRBJ2-7; D perhaps matches TRBD1 (6 bases). The J call may be in error: the DNA end matches TRBJ2-5 better. The CDR3 runs 13 residues. CDR1 is SNHLY, CDR2 FYNNEI, per germline. This CDR3 reads CASSGVPQGTQYF. CDR3 nucleotides: TGTGCCAGCAGTGGAGTCCCACAGGGGACCCAGTACTTC.